These T cell receptor beta chains were read from a single sample in a study of Ad26.COV2.S vaccination and SARS-CoV-2 variants. Sequenced by immunoSEQ multiplex PCR; TCRdb stores in-frame clones only, minus some. The data show 300,000 to 400,000 clones, about 91% seen once. Sequencing was performed on peripheral blood, taken after recovery from COVID-19. The source is a human donor who had recovered from COVID-19. Each CDR3 is given with its conserved first and last residue. Fields, in order: CDR3 length, J gene, clone size, D gene, V gene, CDR3 protein, CDR3 DNA. D genes are given only for firm matches. Size is stated for part of the rows, as once, few or many counts, or as a class when the clone is expanded.

>13|TRBJ1-1|-|-|TRBV18
CASSPGVNTEAFF
TGTGCCAGCTCTCCAGGGGTGAACACTGAAGCTTTCTTT
>16|TRBJ2-7|-|TRBD1|TRBV7-2
CASSLGGTGVTYEQYF
TGTGCCAGCAGCTTAGGTGGGACAGGGGTTACCTACGAGCAGTACTTC
>15|TRBJ1-5|few|-|TRBV6-4
CASSARDISNQPQHF
TGTGCCAGCAGTGCCCGGGACATTAGCAATCAGCCCCAGCATTTT
>15|TRBJ1-2|-|TRBD1|TRBV5-4
CASRPMSGTEYGYTF
TGTGCCAGCAGACCTATGTCCGGGACAGAGTATGGCTACACCTTC
>14|TRBJ2-2|-|-|TRBV19
CASSLGDGTGELFF
TGTGCCAGTAGTCTAGGGGACGGCACCGGGGAGCTGTTTTTT
>16|TRBJ2-7|-|TRBD2|TRBV9
CASSVGTSGGHSEQYF
TGTGCCAGCAGCGTCGGGACTAGCGGGGGTCATTCCGAGCAGTACTTC
>16|TRBJ1-6|-|-|TRBV5-1
CASSLGPGEIDSPLHF
TGCGCCAGCAGCTTGGGGCCAGGGGAGATTGATTCACCCCTCCACTTT
>15|TRBJ1-2|-|-|TRBV24-1
CATSTPRPREDGYTF
TGTGCCACCAGTACCCCACGTCCCAGGGAGGATGGCTACACCTTC
>13|TRBJ1-1|-|-|TRBV7-8
CASSFDVATEAFF
TGTGCCAGCAGCTTTGACGTTGCGACTGAAGCTTTCTTT
>16|TRBJ2-3|-|TRBD2|TRBV5-1
CASSTRLAASTDTQYF
TGCGCCAGCAGCACCAGACTAGCGGCAAGCACAGATACGCAGTATTTT
>13|TRBJ2-7|-|-|TRBV7-3
CASPRGQNYEQYF
TGTGCCAGCCCGCGGGGACAGAACTACGAGCAGTACTTC
>13|TRBJ1-5|-|-|TRBV11-2
CASSLVSNQPQHF
TGTGCCAGCAGCTTAGTAAGCAATCAGCCCCAGCATTTT
>12|TRBJ1-5|few|-|TRBV15
CATSASNQPQHF
TGTGCCACCAGCGCGAGCAATCAGCCCCAGCATTTT
>12|TRBJ1-1|-|-|TRBV12-3/TRBV12-4
CASSETRTEAFF
TGTGCCAGCAGCGAAACTAGGACTGAAGCTTTCTTT
>15|TRBJ2-1|-|TRBD2|TRBV7-3
CASSASGGSYNEQFF
TGTGCCAGCAGTGCAAGCGGGGGCTCCTACAATGAGCAGTTCTTC
>16|TRBJ1-2|-|TRBD1|TRBV2
CASSATLPTGAYGYTF
TGTGCCAGCAGTGCCACCCTCCCGACAGGGGCCTATGGCTACACCTTC
>11|TRBJ2-3|once|-|TRBV28
CASSFRDTQYF
TGTGCCAGCAGTTTCCGGGATACGCAGTATTTT
>17|TRBJ1-3|few|-|TRBV10-1
CASSEDLTTHSGNTIYF
TGCGCCAGCAGTGAGGATCTCACTACACACTCTGGAAACACCATATATTTT
>13|TRBJ2-3|-|-|TRBV19
CASSITGVDTQYF
TGTGCCAGTAGTATCACAGGAGTAGATACGCAGTATTTT
>14|TRBJ2-5|-|-|TRBV6-4
CASNGLGGRETQYF
TGTGCCAGCAATGGACTGGGGGGTCGGGAGACCCAGTACTTC
>15|TRBJ1-2|-|-|TRBV5-1
CASSLSGARDYGYTF
TGCGCCAGCAGCTTATCAGGGGCGCGTGACTATGGCTACACCTTC
>16|TRBJ2-2|-|-|TRBV10-3
CAISDESKGGTGELFF
TGTGCCATCAGTGATGAATCAAAGGGGGGAACCGGGGAGCTGTTTTTT
>13|TRBJ1-2|-|-|TRBV6-2/TRBV6-3
CASSLGGDYGYTF
TGTGCCAGCAGTTTGGGGGGCGACTATGGCTACACCTTC
>16|TRBJ1-2|-|-|TRBV5-6
CASSLGQPTGLYGYTF
TGTGCCAGCAGCTTGGGTCAACCAACAGGACTCTATGGCTACACCTTC
>15|TRBJ1-4|-|-|TRBV5-5
CASSLVRSPNEKLFF
TGTGCCAGCAGCTTGGTGAGAAGTCCTAATGAAAAACTGTTTTTT
>17|TRBJ1-2|-|-|TRBV4-3
CASSQETSTFSNYGYTF
TGCGCCAGCAGCCAAGAGACCTCCACATTTTCTAACTATGGCTACACCTTC
>13|TRBJ1-5|-|-|TRBV12-3/TRBV12-4
CASSPTRDQPQHF
TGTGCCAGCAGCCCGACCCGCGATCAGCCCCAGCATTTT
>15|TRBJ2-3|-|TRBD2|TRBV2
CASRGLAGARDTQYF
TGTGCCAGCAGGGGACTAGCGGGGGCTCGGGATACGCAGTATTTT
>13|TRBJ2-1|once|-|TRBV7-9
CASSSGGYNEQFF
TGTGCCAGCAGCTCGGGTGGGTACAATGAGCAGTTCTTC
>12|TRBJ2-1|-|TRBD1|TRBV10-3
CAISVQGNEQFF
TGTGCCATCAGTGTACAGGGGAATGAGCAGTTCTTC
>14|TRBJ1-1|-|TRBD1|TRBV27
CASSKQGSNTEAFF
TGTGCCAGCAGTAAACAGGGGTCGAACACTGAAGCTTTCTTT
>16|TRBJ1-2|-|TRBD1|TRBV7-8
CASSFEPGQVNYGYTF
TGTGCCAGCAGCTTCGAACCGGGACAGGTTAACTATGGCTACACCTTC
>12|TRBJ1-1|-|-|TRBV29-1
CSVEDGNTEAFF
TGCAGCGTTGAAGACGGGAACACTGAAGCTTTCTTT
>15|TRBJ2-7|once|-|TRBV9
CASSEGSGLAYEQYF
TGTGCCAGCAGCGAGGGCTCGGGACTTGCCTACGAGCAGTACTTC
>14|TRBJ1-6|-|TRBD1|TRBV7-3
CASSSGQGNSPLHF
TGTGCCAGCAGCTCGGGACAGGGTAATTCACCCCTCCACTTT
>16|TRBJ2-3|-|TRBD2|TRBV7-9
CASSPGASGAQDTQYF
TGTGCCAGCAGCCCCGGAGCCAGCGGGGCCCAAGATACGCAGTATTTT
>15|TRBJ1-3|-|-|TRBV5-4
CASSLPTGYGNTIYF
TGTGCCAGCAGCCTCCCCACAGGGTATGGAAACACCATATATTTT
>13|TRBJ1-1|-|-|TRBV19
CASSIRAQGEAFF
TGTGCCAGTAGTATAAGGGCGCAGGGGGAAGCTTTCTTT
>17|TRBJ2-3|once|-|TRBV9
CASSVAVARGRTDTQYF
TGTGCCAGCAGCGTAGCAGTAGCACGGGGCCGCACAGATACGCAGTATTTT
>18|TRBJ1-6|-|-|TRBV7-6
CASSLFPPADKRGSPLHF
TGTGCCAGCAGCTTATTCCCCCCTGCCGACAAGAGAGGTTCACCCCTCCACTTT
>19|TRBJ2-1|-|TRBD1|TRBV10-1
CASSLSVAGQGLFNNEQFF
TGCGCCAGCAGCCTGAGTGTTGCGGGACAGGGCCTTTTCAACAATGAGCAGTTCTTC
>16|TRBJ1-2|-|-|TRBV4-3
CASSQDHRGLHYGYTF
TGCGCCAGCAGCCAAGATCATCGGGGGTTGCACTATGGCTACACCTTC
>14|TRBJ1-1|-|TRBD1|TRBV29-1
CSVERRGQGPEAFF
TGCAGCGTTGAAAGGAGGGGGCAGGGCCCTGAAGCTTTCTTT
>13|TRBJ1-6|once|TRBD1|TRBV12-3/TRBV12-4
CASSSGTGSPLHF
TGTGCCAGCAGTTCCGGGACAGGTTCACCCCTCCACTTT
>15|TRBJ1-5|-|TRBD1|TRBV6-2/TRBV6-3
CASSTYQGGNQPQHF
TGTGCCAGCAGCACGTATCAGGGGGGCAATCAGCCCCAGCATTTT
>13|TRBJ1-3|-|-|TRBV5-1
CASSPDLDGAIYF
TGCGCCAGCAGCCCCGACCTAGACGGGGCCATATATTTT
>15|TRBJ2-2|-|TRBD1|TRBV5-4
CASSLNDRGTGELFF
TGTGCCAGCAGCTTGAATGACAGGGGGACCGGGGAGCTGTTTTTT
>16|TRBJ2-1|-|-|TRBV5-5
CASSLSESSSYNEQFF
TGTGCCAGCAGCTTGTCCGAGAGTAGCTCCTACAATGAGCAGTTCTTC
>12|TRBJ2-5|-|-|TRBV29-1
CSVGGDQETQYF
TGCAGCGTTGGAGGAGACCAAGAGACCCAGTACTTC
>16|TRBJ2-3|-|-|TRBV6-2/TRBV6-3
CASSGRQEGPGDTQYF
TGTGCCAGCAGCGGCCGACAGGAGGGGCCGGGAGATACGCAGTATTTT
>11|TRBJ1-1|-|-|TRBV11-2
CASSLGGAAFF
TGTGCCAGCAGCTTAGGGGGTGCAGCTTTCTTT
>13|TRBJ1-4|-|-|TRBV7-9
CASSLDRGSPLFF
TGTGCCAGCAGCTTAGATAGGGGTTCCCCCTTGTTTTTT
>16|TRBJ1-4|-|TRBD1|TRBV15
CATSSLGPGGNEKLFF
TGTGCCACCAGCAGTCTTGGGCCAGGGGGTAATGAAAAACTGTTTTTT
>15|TRBJ2-7|-|-|TRBV7-2
CASSLASGGSYEQYF
TGTGCCAGCAGCTTAGCGTCCGGGGGTTCCTACGAGCAGTACTTC
>15|TRBJ1-1|-|-|TRBV6-1
CASSDAVRGNTEAFF
TGTGCCAGCAGTGATGCGGTAAGGGGGAACACTGAAGCTTTCTTT
>13|TRBJ1-3|-|-|TRBV5-4
CASSFDRGNTIYF
TGTGCCAGCAGCTTCGACAGGGGAAACACCATATATTTT
>17|TRBJ2-3|-|TRBD2|TRBV6-2/TRBV6-3
CASSYSSSGEYTDTQYF
TGTGCCAGCAGTTACTCATCTAGCGGGGAGTACACAGATACGCAGTATTTT
>14|TRBJ1-1|once|-|TRBV3-1/TRBV3-2
CASSRAIGNTEAFF
TGTGCCAGCAGCCGAGCGATTGGAAACACTGAAGCTTTCTTT
>14|TRBJ2-2|-|-|TRBV9
CASSALQFTGELFF
TGTGCCAGCAGCGCCCTCCAGTTCACCGGGGAGCTGTTTTTT